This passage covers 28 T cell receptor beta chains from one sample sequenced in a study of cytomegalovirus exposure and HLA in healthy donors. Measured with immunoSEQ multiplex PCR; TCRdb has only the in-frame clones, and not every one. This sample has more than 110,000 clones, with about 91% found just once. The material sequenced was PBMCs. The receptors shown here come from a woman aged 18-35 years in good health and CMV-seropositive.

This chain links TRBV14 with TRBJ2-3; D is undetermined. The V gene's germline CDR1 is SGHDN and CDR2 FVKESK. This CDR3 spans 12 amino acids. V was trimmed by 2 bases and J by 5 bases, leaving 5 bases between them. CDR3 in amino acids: CASSQSLDTQYF. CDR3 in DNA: TGTGCCAGCAGCCAATCATTAGATACGCAGTATTTT.

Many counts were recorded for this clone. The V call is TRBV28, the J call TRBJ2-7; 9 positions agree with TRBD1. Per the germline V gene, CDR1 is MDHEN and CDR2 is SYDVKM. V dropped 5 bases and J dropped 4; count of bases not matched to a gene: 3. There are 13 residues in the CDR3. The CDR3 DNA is TGTGCCAGCAGTGGGACAGGGCCGTACGAGCAGTACTTC. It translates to CASSGTGPYEQYF.

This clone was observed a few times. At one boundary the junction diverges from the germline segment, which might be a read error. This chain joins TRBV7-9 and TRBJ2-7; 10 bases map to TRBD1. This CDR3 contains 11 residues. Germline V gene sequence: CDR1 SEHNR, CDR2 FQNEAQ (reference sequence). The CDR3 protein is CASSLMGQGLF. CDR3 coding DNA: TGTGCCAGCAGCTTAATGGGACAGGGGCTCTTC.

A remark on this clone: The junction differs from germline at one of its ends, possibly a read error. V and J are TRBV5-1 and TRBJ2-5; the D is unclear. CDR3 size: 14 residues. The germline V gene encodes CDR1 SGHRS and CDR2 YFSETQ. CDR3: CASTLSTAQETQYF. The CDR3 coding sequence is TGCGCCAGCACCTTGTCCACAGCCCAAGAGACCCAGTACTTC.

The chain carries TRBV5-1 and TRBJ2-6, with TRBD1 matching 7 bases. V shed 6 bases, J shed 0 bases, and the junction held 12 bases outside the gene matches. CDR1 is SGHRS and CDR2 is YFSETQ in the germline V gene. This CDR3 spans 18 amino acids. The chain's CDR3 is CASNFGTEFRSGANVLTF. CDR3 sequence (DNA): TGCGCCAGCAACTTTGGGACAGAGTTCCGCTCTGGGGCCAACGTCCTGACTTTC.

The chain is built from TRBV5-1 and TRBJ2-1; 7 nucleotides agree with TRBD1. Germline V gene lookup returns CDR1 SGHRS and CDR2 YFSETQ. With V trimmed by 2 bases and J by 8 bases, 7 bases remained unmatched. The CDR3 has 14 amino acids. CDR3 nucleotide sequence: TGCGCCAGCAGCTTTTCGAGGGGGCATCATGAGCAGTTCTTC. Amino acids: CASSFSRGHHEQFF.

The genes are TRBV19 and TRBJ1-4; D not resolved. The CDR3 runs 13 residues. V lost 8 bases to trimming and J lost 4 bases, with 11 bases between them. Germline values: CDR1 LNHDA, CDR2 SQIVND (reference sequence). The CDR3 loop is CASATPLNEKLFF. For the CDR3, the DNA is TGTGCCAGTGCAACACCCCTTAATGAAAAACTGTTTTTT. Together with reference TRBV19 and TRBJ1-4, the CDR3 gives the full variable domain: DGGITQSPKYLFRKEGQNVTLSCEQNLNHDAMYWYRQDPGQGLRLIYYSQIVNDFQKGDIAEGYSVSREKKESFPLTVTSAQKNPTAFYLCASATPLNEKLFFGSGTQLSVL.

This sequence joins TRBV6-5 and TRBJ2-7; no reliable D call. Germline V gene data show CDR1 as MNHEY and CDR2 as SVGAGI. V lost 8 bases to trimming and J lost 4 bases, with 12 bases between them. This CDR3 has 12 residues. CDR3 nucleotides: TGTGCCAGCGACCCGACTTTTTACGAGCAGTACTTC. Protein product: CASDPTFYEQYF.

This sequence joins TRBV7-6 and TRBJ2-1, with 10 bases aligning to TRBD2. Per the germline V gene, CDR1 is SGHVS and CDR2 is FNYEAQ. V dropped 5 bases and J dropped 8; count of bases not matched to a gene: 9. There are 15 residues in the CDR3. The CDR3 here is CASSRGLAWADEQFF. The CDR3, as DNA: TGTGCCAGCAGCCGGGGACTAGCGTGGGCAGATGAGCAGTTCTTC. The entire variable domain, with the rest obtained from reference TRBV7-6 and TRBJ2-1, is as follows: GAGVSQSPRYKVTKRGQDVALRCDPISGHVSLYWYRQALGQGPEFLTYFNYEAQQDKSGLPNDRFSAERPEGSISTLTIQRTEQRDSAMYRCASSRGLAWADEQFFGPGTRLTVL.

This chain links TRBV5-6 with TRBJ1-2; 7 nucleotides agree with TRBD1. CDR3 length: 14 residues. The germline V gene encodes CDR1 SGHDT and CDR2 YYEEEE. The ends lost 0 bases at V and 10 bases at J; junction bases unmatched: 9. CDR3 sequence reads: CASSLGQGTSAYTF. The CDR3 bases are TGTGCCAGCAGCTTGGGACAGGGAACTTCGGCCTACACCTTC.

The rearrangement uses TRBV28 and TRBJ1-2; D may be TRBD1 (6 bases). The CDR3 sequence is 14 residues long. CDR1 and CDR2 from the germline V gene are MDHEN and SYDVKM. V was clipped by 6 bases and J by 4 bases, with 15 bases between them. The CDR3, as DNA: TGTGCCAGCAGCAACAACCCGACAGGCTATGGCTACACCTTC. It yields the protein CASSNNPTGYGYTF.

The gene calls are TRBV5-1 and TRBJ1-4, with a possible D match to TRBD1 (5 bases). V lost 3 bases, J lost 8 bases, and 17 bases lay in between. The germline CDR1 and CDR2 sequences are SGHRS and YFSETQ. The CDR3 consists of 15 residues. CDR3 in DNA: TGCGCCAGCAGCTCTCACAGCCAGGGAAAGGAAAAACTGTTTTTT. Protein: CASSSHSQGKEKLFF.

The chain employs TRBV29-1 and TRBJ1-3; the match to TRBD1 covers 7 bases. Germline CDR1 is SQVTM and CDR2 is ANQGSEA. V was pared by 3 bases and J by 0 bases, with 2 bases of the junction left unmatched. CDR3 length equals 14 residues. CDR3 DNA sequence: TGCAGCGTTGAGACAGGGAACTCTGGAAACACCATATATTTT. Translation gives CSVETGNSGNTIYF.

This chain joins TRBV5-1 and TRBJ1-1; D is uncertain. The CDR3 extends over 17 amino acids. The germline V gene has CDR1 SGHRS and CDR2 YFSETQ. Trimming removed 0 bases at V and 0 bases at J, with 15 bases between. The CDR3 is CASSLGGRRDMNTEAFF. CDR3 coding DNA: TGCGCCAGCAGCTTGGGGGGTCGGCGGGATATGAACACTGAAGCTTTCTTT.

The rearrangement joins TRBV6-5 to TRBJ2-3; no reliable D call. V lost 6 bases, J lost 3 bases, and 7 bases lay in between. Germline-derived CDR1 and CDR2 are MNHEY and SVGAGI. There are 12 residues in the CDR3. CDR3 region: CASSTQTDTQYF. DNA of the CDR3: TGTGCCAGCAGCACACAAACAGATACGCAGTATTTT.

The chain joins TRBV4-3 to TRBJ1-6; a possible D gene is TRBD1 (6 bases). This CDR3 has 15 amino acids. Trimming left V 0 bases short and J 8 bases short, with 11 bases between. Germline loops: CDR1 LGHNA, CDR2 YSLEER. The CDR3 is CASSQDETGDSPLHF. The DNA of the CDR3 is TGCGCCAGCAGCCAAGATGAGACAGGTGATTCACCCCTCCACTTT.

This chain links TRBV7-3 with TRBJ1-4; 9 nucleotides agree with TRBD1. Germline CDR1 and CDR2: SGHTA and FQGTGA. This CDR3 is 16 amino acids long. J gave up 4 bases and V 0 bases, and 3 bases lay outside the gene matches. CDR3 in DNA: TGTGCCAGCAGCTTAACGGGACAGGGCTATAATGAAAAACTGTTTTTT. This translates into CASSLTGQGYNEKLFF.

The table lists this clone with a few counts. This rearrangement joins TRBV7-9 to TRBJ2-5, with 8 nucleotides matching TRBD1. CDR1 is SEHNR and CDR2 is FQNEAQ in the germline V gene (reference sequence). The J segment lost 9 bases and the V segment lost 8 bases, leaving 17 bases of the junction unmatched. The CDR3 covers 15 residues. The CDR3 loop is CASRSSGQVKKAQYF. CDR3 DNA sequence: TGTGCCAGCCGAAGTTCGGGACAGGTCAAAAAGGCCCAGTACTTC.

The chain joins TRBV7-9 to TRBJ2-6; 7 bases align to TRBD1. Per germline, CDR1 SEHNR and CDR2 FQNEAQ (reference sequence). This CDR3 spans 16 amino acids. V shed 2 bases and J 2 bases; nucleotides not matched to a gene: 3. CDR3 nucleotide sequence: TGTGCCAGCAGCTTATATACAGGGGCTGGGGCCAACGTCCTGACTTTC. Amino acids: CASSLYTGAGANVLTF.

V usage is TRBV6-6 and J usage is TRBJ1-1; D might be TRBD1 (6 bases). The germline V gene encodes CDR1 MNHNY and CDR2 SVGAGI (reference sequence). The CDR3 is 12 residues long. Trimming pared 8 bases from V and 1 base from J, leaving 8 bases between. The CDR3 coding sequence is TGTGCCAGCTCGGGACAGAACACTGAAGCTTTCTTT. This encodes CASSGQNTEAFF.

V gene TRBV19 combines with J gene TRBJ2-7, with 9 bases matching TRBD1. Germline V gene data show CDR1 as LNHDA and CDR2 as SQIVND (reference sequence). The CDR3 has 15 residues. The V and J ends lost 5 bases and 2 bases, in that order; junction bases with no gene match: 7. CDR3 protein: CASSVPGQGTYEQYF. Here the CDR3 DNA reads TGTGCCAGTAGTGTTCCGGGACAGGGCACCTACGAGCAGTACTTC.

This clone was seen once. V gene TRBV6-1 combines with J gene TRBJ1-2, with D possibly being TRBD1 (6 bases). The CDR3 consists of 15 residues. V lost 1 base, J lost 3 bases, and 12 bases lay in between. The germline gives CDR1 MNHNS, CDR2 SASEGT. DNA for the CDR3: TGTGCCAGCAGTGAAGGTCTAGGGGGATACTATGGCTACACCTTC. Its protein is CASSEGLGGYYGYTF.

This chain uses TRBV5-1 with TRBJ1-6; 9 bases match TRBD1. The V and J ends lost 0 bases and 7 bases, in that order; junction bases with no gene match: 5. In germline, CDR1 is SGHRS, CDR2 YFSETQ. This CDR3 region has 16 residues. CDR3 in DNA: TGCGCCAGCAGCTTGGGGCAACAGGGGGCCAATTCACCCCTCCACTTT. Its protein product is CASSLGQQGANSPLHF.

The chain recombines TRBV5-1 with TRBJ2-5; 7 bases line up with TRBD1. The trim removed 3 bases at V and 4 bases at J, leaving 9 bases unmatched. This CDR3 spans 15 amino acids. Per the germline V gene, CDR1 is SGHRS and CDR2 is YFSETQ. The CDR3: CASSSGTATPETQYF. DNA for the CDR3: TGCGCCAGCAGCTCGGGGACAGCCACCCCAGAGACCCAGTACTTC.

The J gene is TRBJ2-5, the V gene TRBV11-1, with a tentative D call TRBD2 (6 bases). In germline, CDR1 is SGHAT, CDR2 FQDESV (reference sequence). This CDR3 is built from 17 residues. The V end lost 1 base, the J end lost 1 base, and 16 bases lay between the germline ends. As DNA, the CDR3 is TGTGCCAGCAGCTTAGTTTTGGCGGGACTCTTCCAAGAGACCCAGTACTTC. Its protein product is CASSLVLAGLFQETQYF.

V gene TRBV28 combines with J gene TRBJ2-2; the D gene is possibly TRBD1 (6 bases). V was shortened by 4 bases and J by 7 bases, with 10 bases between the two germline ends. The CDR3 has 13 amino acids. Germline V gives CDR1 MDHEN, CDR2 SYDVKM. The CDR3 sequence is CASSSGVRGELFF. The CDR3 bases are TGTGCCAGCAGTTCAGGGGTTCGCGGGGAGCTGTTTTTT.

CDR3 region: CASSLGHKETQYF. The CDR3 coding sequence is TGTGCCAGCAGCTTAGGACATAAAGAGACCCAGTACTTC. The chain uses TRBV7-2 and TRBJ2-5; D is ambiguous. The length of the CDR3 is 13 residues. Germline V gene data show CDR1 as SGHTA and CDR2 as FQGNSA. V was cut by 1 base and J by 3 bases, with 6 bases left in between.

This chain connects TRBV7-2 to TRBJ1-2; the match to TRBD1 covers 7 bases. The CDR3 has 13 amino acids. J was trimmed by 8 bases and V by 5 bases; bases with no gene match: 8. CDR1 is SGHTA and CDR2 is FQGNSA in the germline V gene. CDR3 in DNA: TGTGCCAGCAGCGCAGAACAGGGGCTCGGCTACACCTTC. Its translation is CASSAEQGLGYTF.